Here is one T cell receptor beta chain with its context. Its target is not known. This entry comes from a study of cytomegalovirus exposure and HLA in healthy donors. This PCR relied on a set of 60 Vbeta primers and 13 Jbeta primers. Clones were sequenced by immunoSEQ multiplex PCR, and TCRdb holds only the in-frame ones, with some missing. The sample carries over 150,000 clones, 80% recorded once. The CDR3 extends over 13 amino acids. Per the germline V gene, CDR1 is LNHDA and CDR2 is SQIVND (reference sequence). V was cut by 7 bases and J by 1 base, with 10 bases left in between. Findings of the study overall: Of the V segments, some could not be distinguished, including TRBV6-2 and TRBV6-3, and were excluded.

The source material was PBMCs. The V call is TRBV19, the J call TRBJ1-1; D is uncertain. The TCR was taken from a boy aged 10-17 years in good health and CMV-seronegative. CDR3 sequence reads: CASTDNQNTEAFF. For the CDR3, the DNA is TGTGCCAGTACCGACAACCAGAACACTGAAGCTTTCTTT.